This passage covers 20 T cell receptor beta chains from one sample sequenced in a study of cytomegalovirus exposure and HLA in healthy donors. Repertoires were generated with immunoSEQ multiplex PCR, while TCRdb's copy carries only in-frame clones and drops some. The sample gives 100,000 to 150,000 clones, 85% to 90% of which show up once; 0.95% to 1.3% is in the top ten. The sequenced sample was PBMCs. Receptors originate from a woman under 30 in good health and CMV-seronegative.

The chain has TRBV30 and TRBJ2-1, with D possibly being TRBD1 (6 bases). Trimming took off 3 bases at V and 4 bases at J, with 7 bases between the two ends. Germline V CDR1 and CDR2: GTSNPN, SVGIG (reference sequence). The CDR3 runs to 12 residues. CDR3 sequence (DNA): TGTGCCTGGAGGGGGGCTTACAATGAGCAGTTCTTC. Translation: CAWRGAYNEQFF.

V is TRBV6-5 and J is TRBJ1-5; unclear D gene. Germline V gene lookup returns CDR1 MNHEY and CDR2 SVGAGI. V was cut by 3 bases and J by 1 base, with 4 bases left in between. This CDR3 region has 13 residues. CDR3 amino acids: CASSYESNQPQHF. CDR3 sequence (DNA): TGTGCCAGCAGTTATGAGAGCAATCAGCCCCAGCATTTT.

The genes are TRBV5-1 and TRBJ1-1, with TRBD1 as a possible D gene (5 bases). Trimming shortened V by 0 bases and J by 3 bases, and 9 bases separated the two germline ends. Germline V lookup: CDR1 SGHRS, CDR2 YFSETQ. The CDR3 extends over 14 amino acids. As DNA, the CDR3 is TGCGCCAGCAGCTTGGTCGGGGGACACACTGAAGCTTTCTTT. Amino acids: CASSLVGGHTEAFF.

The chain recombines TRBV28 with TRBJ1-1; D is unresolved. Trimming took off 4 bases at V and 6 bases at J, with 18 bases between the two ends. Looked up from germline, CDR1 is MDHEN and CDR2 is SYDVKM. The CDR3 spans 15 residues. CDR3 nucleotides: TGTGCCAGCAGTTCTGCTGAGAGGTTCACGTCTGAAGCTTTCTTT. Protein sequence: CASSSAERFTSEAFF.

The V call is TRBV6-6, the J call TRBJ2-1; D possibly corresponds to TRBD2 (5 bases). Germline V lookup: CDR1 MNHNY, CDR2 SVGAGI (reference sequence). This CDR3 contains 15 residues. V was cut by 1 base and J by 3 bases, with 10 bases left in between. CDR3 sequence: CASSYLATLYNEQFF. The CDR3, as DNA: TGTGCCAGCAGTTACTTAGCGACACTCTACAATGAGCAGTTCTTC.

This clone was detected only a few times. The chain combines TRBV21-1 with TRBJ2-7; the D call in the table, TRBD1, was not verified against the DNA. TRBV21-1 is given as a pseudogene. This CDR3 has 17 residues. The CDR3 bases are TGTGCCAGCAGCAAAGGACCAGATACAGGGAGCTCCTACGAGCAGTACTTC. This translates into CASSKGPDTGSSYEQYF.

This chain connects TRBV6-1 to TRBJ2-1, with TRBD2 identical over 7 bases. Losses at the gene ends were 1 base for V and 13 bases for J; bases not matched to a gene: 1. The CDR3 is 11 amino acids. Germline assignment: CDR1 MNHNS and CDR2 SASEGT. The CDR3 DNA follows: TGTGCCAGCAGTGAAGGACTAGCTCAGTTCTTC. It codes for CASSEGLAQFF.

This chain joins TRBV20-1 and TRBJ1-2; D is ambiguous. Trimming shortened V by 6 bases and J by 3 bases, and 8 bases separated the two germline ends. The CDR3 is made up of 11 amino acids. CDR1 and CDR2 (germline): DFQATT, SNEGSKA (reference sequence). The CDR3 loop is CSADLDYGYTF. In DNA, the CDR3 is TGCAGTGCCGACTTGGACTATGGCTACACCTTC.

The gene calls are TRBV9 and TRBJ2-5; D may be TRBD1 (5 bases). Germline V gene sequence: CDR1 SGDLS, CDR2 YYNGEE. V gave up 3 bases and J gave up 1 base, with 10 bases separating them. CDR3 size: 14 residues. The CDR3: CASSAGKFQETQYF. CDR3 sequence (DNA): TGTGCCAGCAGCGCAGGGAAGTTCCAAGAGACCCAGTACTTC.

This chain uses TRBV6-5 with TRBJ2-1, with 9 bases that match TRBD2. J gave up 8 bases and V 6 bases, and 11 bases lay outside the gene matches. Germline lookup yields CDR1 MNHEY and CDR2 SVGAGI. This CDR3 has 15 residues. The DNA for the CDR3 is TGTGCCAGCAGCGAATCGGCGGGGGGGCCGCATGAGCAGTTCTTC. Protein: CASSESAGGPHEQFF.

CDR3 in amino acids: CAWSAVTSGSPGELFF. The CDR3 nucleotides are TGTGCCTGGAGTGCAGTTACTAGCGGGAGTCCCGGGGAGCTGTTTTTT. The chain couples TRBV30 to TRBJ2-2; 11 bases are shared with TRBD2. Losses at the gene ends were 1 base for V and 6 bases for J; bases not matched to a gene: 7. The germline gives CDR1 GTSNPN, CDR2 SVGIG (reference sequence). There are 16 residues in the CDR3. Full variable domain (remainder filled in from reference TRBV30 and TRBJ2-2): SQTIHQWPATLVQPVGSPLSLECTVEGTSNPNLYWYRQAAGRGLQLLFYSVGIGQISSEVPQNLSASRPQDRQFILSSKKLLLSDSGFYLCAWSAVTSGSPGELFFGEGSRLTVL.

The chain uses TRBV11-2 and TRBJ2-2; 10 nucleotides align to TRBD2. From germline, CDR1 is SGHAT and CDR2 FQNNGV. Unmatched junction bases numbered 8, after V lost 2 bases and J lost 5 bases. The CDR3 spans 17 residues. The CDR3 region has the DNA TGTGCCAGCAGCTTACTAGCGGGAGCGGGACTGACCGGGGAGCTGTTTTTT. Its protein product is CASSLLAGAGLTGELFF. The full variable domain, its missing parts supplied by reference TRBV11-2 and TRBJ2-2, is EAGVAQSPRYKIIEKRQSVAFWCNPISGHATLYWYQQILGQGPKLLIQFQNNGVVDDSQLPKDRFSAERLKGVDSTLKIQPAKLEDSAVYLCASSLLAGAGLTGELFFGEGSRLTVL.

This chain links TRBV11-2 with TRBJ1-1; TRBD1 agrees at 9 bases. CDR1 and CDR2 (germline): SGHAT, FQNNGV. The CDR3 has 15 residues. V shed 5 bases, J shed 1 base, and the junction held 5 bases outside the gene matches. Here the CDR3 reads CASSTNRGQNTEAFF. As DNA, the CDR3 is TGTGCCAGCAGCACGAACAGGGGGCAGAACACTGAAGCTTTCTTT. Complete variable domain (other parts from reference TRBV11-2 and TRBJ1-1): EAGVAQSPRYKIIEKRQSVAFWCNPISGHATLYWYQQILGQGPKLLIQFQNNGVVDDSQLPKDRFSAERLKGVDSTLKIQPAKLEDSAVYLCASSTNRGQNTEAFFGQGTRLTVV.

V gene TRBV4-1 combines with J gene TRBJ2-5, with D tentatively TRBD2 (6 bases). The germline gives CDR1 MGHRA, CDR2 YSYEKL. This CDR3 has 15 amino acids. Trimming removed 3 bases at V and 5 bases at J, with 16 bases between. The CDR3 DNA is TGCGCCAGCAGCCAGTTGGGACTCAGTCCCGAGACCCAGTACTTC. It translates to CASSQLGLSPETQYF.

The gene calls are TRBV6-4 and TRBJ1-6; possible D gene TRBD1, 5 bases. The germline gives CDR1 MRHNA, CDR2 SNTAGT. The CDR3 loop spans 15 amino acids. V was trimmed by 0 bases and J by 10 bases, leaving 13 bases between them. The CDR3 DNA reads TGTGCCAGCAGTGACTCCGAGACAGCCTCGTCACCCCTCCACTTT. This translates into CASSDSETASSPLHF.

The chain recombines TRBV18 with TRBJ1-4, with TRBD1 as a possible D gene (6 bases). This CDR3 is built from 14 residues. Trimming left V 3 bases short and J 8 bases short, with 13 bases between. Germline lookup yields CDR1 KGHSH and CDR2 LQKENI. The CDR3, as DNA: TGTGCCAGCTCACCGACAGGCTACGGCGAAAAACTGTTTTTT. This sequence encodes CASSPTGYGEKLFF.

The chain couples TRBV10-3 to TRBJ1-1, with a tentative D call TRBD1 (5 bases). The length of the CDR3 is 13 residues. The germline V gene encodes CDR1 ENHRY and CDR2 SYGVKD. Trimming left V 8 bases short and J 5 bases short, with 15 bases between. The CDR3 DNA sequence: TGTGCCATCTCTGGAGGGGCAGGAACTGAAGCTTTCTTT. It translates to CAISGGAGTEAFF.

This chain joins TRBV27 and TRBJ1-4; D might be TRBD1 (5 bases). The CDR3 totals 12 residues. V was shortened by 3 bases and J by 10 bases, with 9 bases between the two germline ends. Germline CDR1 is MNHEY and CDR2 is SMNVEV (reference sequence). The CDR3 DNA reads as TGTGCCAGCAGTTTCAGGGAAGGAAAACTGTTTTTT. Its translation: CASSFREGKLFF.

The CDR3 here is CASRPGQGRTGELFF. CDR3 bases: TGTGCCAGCAGGCCCGGACAGGGGAGGACCGGGGAGCTGTTTTTT. This chain uses TRBV6-1 with TRBJ2-2; 9 nucleotides align to TRBD1. This CDR3 has 15 amino acids. J lost 5 bases, V lost 6 bases, and 7 bases had no gene match. Germline CDR1 and CDR2: MNHNS and SASEGT.

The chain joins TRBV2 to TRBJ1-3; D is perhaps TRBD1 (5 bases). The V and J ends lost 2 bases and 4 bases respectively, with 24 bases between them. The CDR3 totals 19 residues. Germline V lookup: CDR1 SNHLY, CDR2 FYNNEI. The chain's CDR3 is CASSERGFLAGSAGNTIYF. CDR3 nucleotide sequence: TGTGCCAGCAGTGAACGGGGGTTTCTTGCGGGGAGTGCGGGAAACACCATATATTTT.